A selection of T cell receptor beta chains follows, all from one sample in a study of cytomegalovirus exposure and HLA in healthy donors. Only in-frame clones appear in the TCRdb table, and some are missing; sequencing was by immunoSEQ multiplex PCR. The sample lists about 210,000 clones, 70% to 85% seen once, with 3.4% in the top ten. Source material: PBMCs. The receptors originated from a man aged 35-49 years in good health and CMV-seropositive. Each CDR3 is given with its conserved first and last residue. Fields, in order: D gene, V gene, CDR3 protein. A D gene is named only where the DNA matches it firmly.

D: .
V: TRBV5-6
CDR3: CASSFSAVIPGNTIYF

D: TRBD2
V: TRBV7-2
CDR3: CASSLVASGRAGNEQFF

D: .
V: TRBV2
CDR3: CASTVRGTGEQYF

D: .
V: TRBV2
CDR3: CASKIGDTEAFF

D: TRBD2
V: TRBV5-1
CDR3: CASRTSGTDTQYF

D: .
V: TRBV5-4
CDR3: CASNRDYAEAFF

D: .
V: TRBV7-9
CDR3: CASSLGFHEQRSSGNTIYF

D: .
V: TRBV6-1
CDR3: CASSLYRAGANVLTF

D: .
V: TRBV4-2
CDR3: CASSQDPARGAQNNEQFF

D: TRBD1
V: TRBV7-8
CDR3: CASSRSKGTATSTDTQYF